The 29 T cell receptor beta chains below come from one sample, sequenced in a study of Tregs in tolerant kidney transplant recipients (dated by TCRdb to the late 2010s). The library came from the immunoSEQ multiplex PCR assay. TCRdb retrieved this table from immuneACCESS and kept in-frame rearrangements only. Not all clones are present; in checked studies, unresolved V genes account for under half, and no reason is known for the remainder. This sample's table contains 14,000 or so clones. About 25% of the sample lies in the top ten. The time point label corresponds to: 6 months after combined kidney and bone marrow transplant. The transplants used related donors with nonmyeloablative bone marrow transplantation, and mixed chimerism in the human trials was transient. The sequences come from CD8+ T cells from blood (PBMCs), collected 6 months after the transplant. These receptors were obtained from a human patient who received a combined kidney and bone marrow transplant. Donor T cells from the graft may be present among the T cells after a transplant.

As regards this clone: The read gets to within 3 residues of the CDR3 end, and the germline J gene fills in the rest. The genes are TRBV7-6 and TRBJ2-2; D is perhaps TRBD2 (6 bases). The CDR3 is 15 residues long. Germline V CDR1 and CDR2: SGHVS, FNYEAQ. V lost 3 bases to trimming and J lost 6 bases, with 14 bases between them. Partial CDR3 DNA: TGTGCCAGCAGCTTCGGAGGGGCCCCGGCCGGGGAG. This sequence encodes CASSFGGAPAGE. The whole CDR3 is CASSFGGAPAGELFF.

Worth noting for this clone: The read stops 3 residues short of the end of the CDR3; the missing end is completed from the germline J gene. The J gene is TRBJ1-1, the V gene TRBV5-5; TRBD1 matches 8 bases. V dropped 5 bases and J dropped 4; count of bases not matched to a gene: 4. CDR3 size: 13 residues. The germline V gene encodes CDR1 SGHKS and CDR2 YYEKEE (reference sequence). CDR3 loop: CASSLTGGTEAFF. CDR3 DNA (partial): TGTGCCAGCAGTTTAACAGGGGGCACTGAA. The variable domain in full, with the rest retrieved from reference TRBV5-5 and TRBJ1-1, is DAGVTQSPTHLIKTRGQQVTLRCSPISGHKSVSWYQQVLGQGPQFIFQYYEKEERGRGNFPDRFSARQFPNYSSELNVNALLLGDSALYLCASSLTGGTEAFFGQGTRLTVV.

About this clone itself: The CDR3 end is not reached by the read, which stops 3 residues before it; the germline J gene fills it in. The V and J genes are TRBV7-2 and TRBJ2-1; perhaps D is TRBD1 or TRBD2 (7 bases each). The V gene's germline CDR1 is SGHTA and CDR2 FQGNSA. V was shortened by 0 bases and J by 2 bases, with 14 bases between the two germline ends. The CDR3 extends over 17 amino acids. This CDR3 reads CASSLAWGGGPYNEQFF. CDR3 bases read: TGTGCCAGCAGCTTAGCGTGGGGAGGGGGCCCCTACAATGAG.

Comments on this clone: The CDR3 end falls 3 residues outside the read, so it is completed with the germline J gene. This sequence joins TRBV20-1 and TRBJ2-1; D may be TRBD1 (6 bases). V was cut by 5 bases and J by 2 bases, with 16 bases left in between. The CDR3 runs to 15 residues. CDR1 is DFQATT, CDR2 SNEGSKA, per germline (reference sequence). The CDR3 bases that were read are TGCAGTGCTCGATATGACAGGCACACCTACAATGAG. This encodes CSARYDRHTYNE. The whole CDR3 sequence is CSARYDRHTYNEQFF.

Points on this clone: The read gets to within 3 residues of the CDR3 end, and the germline J gene fills in the rest. The J gene is TRBJ2-3, the V gene TRBV19, with a tentative D call TRBD2 (6 bases). The germline V gene has CDR1 LNHDA and CDR2 SQIVND (reference sequence). The CDR3 has 18 amino acids. V was clipped by 0 bases and J by 8 bases, with 24 bases between them. The DNA read from the CDR3 is TGTGCCAGTAGTATAGATACCCCGGGACTCCGAGGTTTGGTTACG. The encoded protein is CASSIDTPGLRGLVT. The CDR3 as a whole reads CASSIDTPGLRGLVTQYF.

As concerns this clone: With the read ending 3 residues before the CDR3 end, the germline J gene is used to fill in that end. The V gene is TRBV10-1, the J gene TRBJ2-1; 8 bases align to TRBD1. Germline V gives CDR1 WNHNN, CDR2 SYGVQD (reference sequence). The ends lost 7 bases at V and 0 bases at J; junction bases unmatched: 2. The CDR3 sequence is 14 residues long. Partial CDR3 DNA: TGCGCCAGCAACACAGGGGGCTCCTACAATGAG. Amino acids: CASNTGGSYNE. The CDR3, in full, reads CASNTGGSYNEQFF.

Concerning this clone itself: The DNA ends 3 residues before the CDR3 does, and the rest of the CDR3 is filled in from the germline J gene. The chain has TRBV19 and TRBJ1-1; D not resolved. The ends were cut back, 1 base at V and 7 bases at J, with 7 bases in the middle. The CDR3 runs 12 residues. Germline CDR1 reads LNHDA; CDR2 reads SQIVND (reference sequence). The CDR3 DNA, read in part, is TGTGCCAGTAGTATAGGGGCCAATGAA. Amino acids: CASSIGANE. The full-length CDR3 reads as CASSIGANEAFF.

Comments on this clone: From the germline J gene comes the end of the CDR3, since the read stops 3 residues before it. J is TRBJ1-2 and V is TRBV20-1, with 7 bases fitting TRBD1. The CDR3 sequence is 13 residues long. CDR1 and CDR2 from the germline V gene are DFQATT and SNEGSKA (reference sequence). CDR3 in amino acids: CSAGTAPLGDYTF. The part of the CDR3 DNA that was read is TGCAGTGCTGGGACAGCTCCTCTTGGGGAC.

With regard to this clone: One junction end disagrees with the germline gene, perhaps due to a read error. The CDR3 end lies 3 residues beyond the end of the read and is filled in from the germline J gene. This chain links TRBV4-2 with TRBJ2-7; a weak D match, TRBD2 (6 bases). There are 14 residues in the CDR3. Germline V gives CDR1 LGHNA, CDR2 YNFKEQ. CDR3 loop: CASSQDRGTYEQYF. The DNA read from the CDR3 is TGCGCCAGCAGCCAAGACCGGGGGACCTACGAG.

Regarding this clone: The DNA ends 3 residues before the CDR3 does, and the rest of the CDR3 is filled in from the germline J gene. The chain recombines TRBV4-1 with TRBJ1-2; D may be TRBD1 (5 bases). This CDR3 contains 14 residues. The germline V and J ends were trimmed by 6 bases and 0 bases, with 11 bases remaining between them. The germline CDR1 and CDR2 sequences are MGHRA and YSYEKL. The CDR3 loop reads CASSPQGANYGYTF. The sequenced CDR3 bases are TGCGCCAGCAGTCCCCAGGGAGCTAACTATGGC.

A word on this clone: Read coverage stops 3 residues before the CDR3 terminus; the germline J gene supplies the remainder. V and J are TRBV7-8 and TRBJ1-2; 8 bases fit TRBD1. V was pared by 5 bases and J by 0 bases, with 11 bases of the junction left unmatched. This CDR3 is built from 17 residues. Per the germline V gene, CDR1 is SGHVS and CDR2 is FQNEAQ. The CDR3 reads CASSLRRGRPTNYGYTF. The CDR3 bases that were read are TGTGCCAGCAGCCTCCGCAGGGGGCGCCCAACTAACTATGGC.

About this clone: The CDR3 end is not reached by the read, which stops 3 residues before it; the germline J gene fills it in. The rearrangement links TRBV19 to TRBJ2-7, with D possibly being TRBD1 (5 bases). Looked up from germline, CDR1 is LNHDA and CDR2 is SQIVND (reference sequence). With 8 bases removed from V and 3 bases from J, the gap between germline ends came to 17 bases. This CDR3 comprises 14 residues. Incomplete CDR3 DNA: TGTGCCAGTTCGCAGGGCCCGAGAGGCTACGAG. Its protein is CASSQGPRGYE. The whole CDR3 is CASSQGPRGYEQYF.

Points on this clone: The missing CDR3 end, 3 residues past where the read stops, is filled in from the germline J gene. This sequence joins TRBV7-2 and TRBJ2-7; 8 nucleotides align to TRBD1. Looked up from germline, CDR1 is SGHTA and CDR2 is FQGNSA. The trim removed 5 bases at V and 2 bases at J, leaving 8 bases unmatched. This CDR3 is built from 15 residues. The CDR3: CASSPDRGPTYEQYF. CDR3 DNA (partial): TGTGCCAGCAGCCCCGACAGGGGCCCAACCTACGAG. Based on the CDR3 plus reference TRBV7-2 and TRBJ2-7, the full variable domain is GAGVSQSPSNKVTEKGKDVELRCDPISGHTALYWYRQSLGQGLEFLIYFQGNSAPDKSGLPSDRFSAERTGGSVSTLTIQRTQQEDSAVYLCASSPDRGPTYEQYFGPGTRLTVT.

About this clone itself: The read finishes 3 residues shy of the CDR3 end, and the germline J gene is used to complete it. The rearrangement uses TRBV5-1 and TRBJ1-6; 10 bases align to TRBD1. The germline V gene encodes CDR1 SGHRS and CDR2 YFSETQ. The CDR3 is 16 amino acids. V lost 4 bases and J lost 7; bases outside the gene matches: 8. CDR3 in amino acids: CASSTGTGAGNSPLHF. CDR3 bases read: TGCGCCAGCAGCACCGGGACAGGGGCAGGGAATTCACCC. The full variable domain, its missing parts supplied by reference TRBV5-1 and TRBJ1-6, is KAGVTQTPRYLIKTRGQQVTLSCSPISGHRSVSWYQQTPGQGLQFLFEYFSETQRNKGNFPGRFSGRQFSNSRSEMNVSTLELGDSALYLCASSTGTGAGNSPLHFGNGTRLTVT.

Notes on this clone: Read sequence stops 3 residues before the CDR3 end, and the germline J gene provides the missing end. The V gene is TRBV7-8, the J gene TRBJ1-2, with TRBD1 as a possible D gene (6 bases). CDR1 is SGHVS, CDR2 FQNEAQ, per germline. The CDR3 covers 12 residues. The sequenced part of the CDR3 DNA is TGTGCCAGCAGCAACAGGGATCCGGGC. It is translated as CASSNRDPG. The CDR3 in full is CASSNRDPGYTF.

In regard to this clone: Coverage ceases 3 residues before the CDR3 finishes, and the germline J gene fills in the end. V usage is TRBV19 and J usage is TRBJ2-3; TRBD1 agrees at 7 bases. The length of the CDR3 is 16 residues. Germline V gene data show CDR1 as LNHDA and CDR2 as SQIVND (reference sequence). The covered CDR3 bases are TGTGCCAGTAGTATAGGGCCCAGGGGGAGCAATCAGCCG. Translating gives CASSIGPRGSNQP. The whole CDR3 protein is CASSIGPRGSNQPQYF.

A note on this clone: One end of the junction varies from germline; a read error may be responsible. The missing CDR3 end, 3 residues past where the read stops, is filled in from the germline J gene. The chain employs TRBV4-1 and TRBJ2-2, with TRBD2 identical over 10 bases. The CDR3 length is 14 residues. Germline V lookup: CDR1 MGHRA, CDR2 YSYEKL. The CDR3 sequence is CTRSGGENTGELFF. CDR3 bases read: TGCACCAGGAGCGGGGGGGAGAACACCGGGGAG.

Comments on this clone: The sequence runs out 3 residues before the end of the CDR3; the remainder is reconstructed from the germline J gene. The gene calls are TRBV6-8 and TRBJ2-2, with D perhaps matching TRBD2 (5 bases). Germline-derived CDR1 and CDR2 are MNHGY and SAAAGT. Trimming removed 5 bases from V and 7 bases from J, with 17 bases in between. The CDR3 runs 15 residues. CDR3 protein: CASSLYRRRVGELFF. The CDR3 DNA, read in part, is TGTGCCAGCAGTCTCTACCGGAGGCGGGTCGGGGAG.

The CDR3 DNA, read in part, is TGCAGTGCCAACGGGGAGGAGATAGCCAAAAACATT. Translating it yields CSANGEEIAKNI. The entire CDR3 protein reads CSANGEEIAKNIQYF. The genes are TRBV20-1 and TRBJ2-4; possible D gene TRBD2, 6 bases. With the read ending 3 residues before the CDR3 end, the germline J gene is used to fill in that end. The germline CDR1 and CDR2 sequences are DFQATT and SNEGSKA (reference sequence). V was pared by 6 bases and J by 0 bases, with 15 bases between. This CDR3 comprises 15 residues.

A note on this clone: The read is 3 residues too short to cover the CDR3 end, so that end is filled in from the germline J gene. This chain joins TRBV2 and TRBJ2-1, with 9 bases identical to TRBD1. The CDR3 is made up of 16 amino acids. The V and J ends lost 6 bases and 1 base, in that order; junction bases with no gene match: 7. CDR1 is SNHLY and CDR2 is FYNNEI in the germline V gene. CDR3 sequence: CASRETGGGSYNEQFF. The covered CDR3 bases are TGTGCCAGCAGAGAAACAGGGGGCGGGTCCTACAATGAG.

The chain's CDR3 is CASSPAAGYEQYF. The covered CDR3 bases are TGTGCCAGCAGCCCCGCGGCAGGGTACGAG. The chain couples TRBV7-6 to TRBJ2-7, with D perhaps matching TRBD1 (5 bases). Read coverage stops 3 residues before the CDR3 terminus; the germline J gene supplies the remainder. Germline V gives CDR1 SGHVS, CDR2 FNYEAQ. V was trimmed by 5 bases and J by 4 bases, leaving 12 bases between them. The CDR3 loop spans 13 amino acids.

Notes on this clone: The read ends 3 residues shy of where the CDR3 ends; the end is completed using the germline J gene. The J gene is TRBJ1-1, the V gene TRBV19, with 8 bases fitting TRBD1. The V gene's germline CDR1 is LNHDA and CDR2 SQIVND (reference sequence). This CDR3 is built from 13 residues. CDR3 bases read: TGTGCCAGTAGTATAGCCGCAGGGGGCGAA. This gives the protein CASSIAAGGE. The CDR3, in full, reads CASSIAAGGEAFF.

By frequency, this clone registers medium-sized. Coverage ceases 3 residues before the CDR3 finishes, and the germline J gene fills in the end. The chain joins TRBV18 to TRBJ2-7, with 10 bases matching TRBD1. This CDR3 spans 17 amino acids. The ends lost 2 bases at V and 1 base at J; junction bases unmatched: 8. Germline V CDR1 and CDR2: KGHSH, LQKENI. Incomplete CDR3 DNA: TGTGCCAGCTCACCAGGGCGGGACAGGGGAGGTTCCTACGAG. The encoded protein is CASSPGRDRGGSYE. The whole CDR3 sequence reads CASSPGRDRGGSYEQYF.

Concerning this clone itself: The CDR3 end is not reached by the read, which stops 3 residues before it; the germline J gene fills it in. The chain couples TRBV5-4 to TRBJ2-3; TRBD2 agrees at 8 bases. V lost 4 bases and J lost 1; bases outside the gene matches: 8. Germline V gene sequence: CDR1 SGHNT, CDR2 YYREEE (reference sequence). CDR3 size: 16 residues. The part of the CDR3 DNA that was read is TGTGCCAGCAGCACCGGACTAGCCGGGGGCACAGATACG. It yields the protein CASSTGLAGGTDT. The whole CDR3 region reads CASSTGLAGGTDTQYF.

On this clone itself: The read finishes 3 residues shy of the CDR3 end, and the germline J gene is used to complete it. The rearrangement uses TRBV6-2 or TRBV6-3 and TRBJ2-1; 10 nucleotides align to TRBD1. Germline trimming cut 7 bases from V and 3 bases from J; bases unmatched to any gene: 6. The length of the CDR3 is 15 residues. Germline V gene data show CDR1 as MNHEY and CDR2 as SVGEGT. The CDR3 DNA, read in part, is TGTGCCAGCACCCGGGACAGGGGTTTCTACAATGAG. This sequence encodes CASTRDRGFYNE. Given in full, the CDR3 is CASTRDRGFYNEQFF.

As for this clone: The DNA ends 3 residues before the CDR3 does, and the rest of the CDR3 is filled in from the germline J gene. The V and J genes are TRBV7-9 and TRBJ1-2, with a weak D call TRBD1 (6 bases). The CDR3 length is 13 residues. Trimming took off 11 bases at V and 7 bases at J, with 20 bases between the two ends. Per the germline V gene, CDR1 is SEHNR and CDR2 is FQNEAQ (reference sequence). The CDR3 spells CAYPRGGPGGYTF. The sequenced CDR3 bases are TGTGCCTACCCACGCGGGGGGCCGGGTGGC.

Remarks on this clone: The read comes to an end 3 residues before the CDR3 does, leaving the germline J gene to fill in the end. This chain joins TRBV14 and TRBJ1-2; D is undetermined. Germline-derived CDR1 and CDR2 are SGHDN and FVKESK. This CDR3 comprises 12 residues. CDR3 DNA, as far as it was read: TGTGCCAGCAGCCAAGGGGCCGTCGGC. Protein: CASSQGAVG. The whole CDR3 reads CASSQGAVGYTF. The full variable domain, its missing parts supplied by reference TRBV14 and TRBJ1-2, is EAGVTQFPSHSVIEKGQTVTLRCDPISGHDNLYWYRRVMGKEIKFLLHFVKESKQDESGMPNNRFLAERTGGTYSTLKVQPAELEDSGVYFCASSQGAVGYTFGSGTRLTVV.

Details on this clone: The CDR3 goes on 3 residues after the read ends, and that part is filled in from the germline J gene. The chain uses TRBV20-1 and TRBJ1-4; D might be TRBD1 (5 bases). The CDR3 extends over 14 amino acids. Germline V gives CDR1 DFQATT, CDR2 SNEGSKA (reference sequence). The V and J ends lost 3 bases and 7 bases respectively, with 15 bases between them. This chain's CDR3 is CSARWGGESEKLFF. The CDR3 DNA, read in part, is TGCAGTGCTAGGTGGGGGGGGGAGAGTGAAAAA.

The CDR3: CPSRVYSGANVLFF. The DNA read from the CDR3 is TGCCCCTCCCGGGTTTACTCTGGGGCCAACGTG. The chain recombines TRBV29-1 with TRBJ2-2; possibly TRBD1 for D (5 bases). The sequence runs out 3 residues before the end of the CDR3; the remainder is reconstructed from the germline J gene. The V gene's germline CDR1 is SQVTM and CDR2 ANQGSEA. This CDR3 has 14 residues.